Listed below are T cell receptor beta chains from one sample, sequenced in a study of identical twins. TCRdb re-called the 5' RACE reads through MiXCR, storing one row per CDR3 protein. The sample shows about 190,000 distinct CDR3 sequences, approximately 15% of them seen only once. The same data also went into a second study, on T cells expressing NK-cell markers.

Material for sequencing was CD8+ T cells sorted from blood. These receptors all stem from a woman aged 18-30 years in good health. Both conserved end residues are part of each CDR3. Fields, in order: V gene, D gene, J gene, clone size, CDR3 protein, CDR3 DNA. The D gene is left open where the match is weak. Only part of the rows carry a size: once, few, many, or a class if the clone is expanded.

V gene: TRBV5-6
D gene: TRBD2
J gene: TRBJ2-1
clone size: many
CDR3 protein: CASSFSLAGDNEQFF
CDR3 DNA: TGTGCCAGCAGCTTTAGTCTAGCGGGAGACAATGAGCAGTTCTTC

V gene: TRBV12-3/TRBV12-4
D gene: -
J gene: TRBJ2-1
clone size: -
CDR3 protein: CASSFTLWNEQFF
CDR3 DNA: TGTGCCAGCAGTTTTACACTTTGGAATGAGCAGTTCTTC

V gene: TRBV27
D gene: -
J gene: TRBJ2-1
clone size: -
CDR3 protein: CTSMGYYNEQFF
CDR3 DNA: TGCACCAGCATGGGGTACTACAATGAGCAGTTCTTC

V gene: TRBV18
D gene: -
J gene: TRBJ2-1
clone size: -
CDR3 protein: CASSPRGHENNEQFF
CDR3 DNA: TGTGCCAGCTCACCACGGGGACACGAGAACAATGAGCAGTTCTTC

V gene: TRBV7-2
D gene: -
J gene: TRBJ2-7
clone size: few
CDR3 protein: CASSFWASYEQYF
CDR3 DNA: TGTGCCAGCAGCTTTTGGGCGTCCTACGAGCAGTACTTC

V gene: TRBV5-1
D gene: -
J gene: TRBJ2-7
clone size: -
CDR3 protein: CASHPGHPFHEQYF
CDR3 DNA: TGCGCCAGTCATCCGGGACATCCGTTCCACGAGCAGTACTTC

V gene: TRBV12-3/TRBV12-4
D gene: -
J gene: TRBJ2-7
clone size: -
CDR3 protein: CASTPDGHEQYF
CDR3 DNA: TGTGCCAGCACCCCAGATGGTCACGAGCAGTACTTC

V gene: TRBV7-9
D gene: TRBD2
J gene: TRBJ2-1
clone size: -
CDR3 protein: CASSPPTSGAYNEQFF
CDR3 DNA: TGTGCCAGCAGCCCCCCGACTAGCGGGGCCTACAATGAGCAGTTCTTC

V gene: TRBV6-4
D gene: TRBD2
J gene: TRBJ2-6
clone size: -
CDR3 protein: CASSAEFPELAGGLSGANVLTF
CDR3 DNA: TGTGCCAGCAGTGCCGAGTTCCCCGAACTAGCGGGAGGACTCTCTGGGGCCAACGTCCTGACTTTC

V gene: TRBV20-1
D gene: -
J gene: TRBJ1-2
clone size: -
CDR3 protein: CSARDLADSYGYTF
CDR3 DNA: TGCAGTGCTAGAGATTTGGCAGACTCCTATGGCTACACCTTC

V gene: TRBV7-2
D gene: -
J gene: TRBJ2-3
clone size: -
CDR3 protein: CASSLHGRDTQYF
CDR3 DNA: TGTGCCAGCAGCTTACATGGGCGGGATACGCAGTATTTT

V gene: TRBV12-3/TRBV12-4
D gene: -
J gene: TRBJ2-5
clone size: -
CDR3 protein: CASRNTVEETQYF
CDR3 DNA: TGTGCCAGCAGGAATACAGTAGAAGAGACCCAGTACTTC

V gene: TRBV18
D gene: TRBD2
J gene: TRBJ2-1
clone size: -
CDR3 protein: CASSLRLASRDNEQFF
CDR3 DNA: TGTGCCAGCTCACTCAGACTAGCGAGCCGGGACAATGAGCAGTTCTTC

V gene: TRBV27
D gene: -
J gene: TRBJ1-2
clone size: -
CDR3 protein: CASSLSGLGGAYGYTF
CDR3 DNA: TGTGCCAGCAGTTTATCGGGTCTGGGGGGGGCCTATGGCTACACCTTC

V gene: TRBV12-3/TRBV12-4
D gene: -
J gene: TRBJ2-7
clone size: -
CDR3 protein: CASSLARDGYEQYF
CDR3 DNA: TGTGCCAGCAGTTTAGCCCGGGACGGCTACGAGCAGTACTTC

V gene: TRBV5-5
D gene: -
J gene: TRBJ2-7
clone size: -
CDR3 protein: CASSLWTRSSYEQYF
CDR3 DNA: TGTGCCAGCAGCTTGTGGACCAGGAGCTCCTACGAGCAGTACTTC

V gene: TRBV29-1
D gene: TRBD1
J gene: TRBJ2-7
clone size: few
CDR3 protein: CSVLDRGGTYEQYF
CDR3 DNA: TGCAGCGTTTTGGACAGGGGAGGAACCTACGAGCAGTACTTC

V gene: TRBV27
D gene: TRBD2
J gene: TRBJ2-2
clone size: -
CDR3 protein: CASSLSGWGGGATGELFF
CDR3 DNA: TGTGCCAGCAGTTTATCCGGATGGGGCGGGGGGGCCACCGGGGAGCTGTTTTTT

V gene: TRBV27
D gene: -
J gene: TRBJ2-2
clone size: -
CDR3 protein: CASSLQRGRVTGELFF
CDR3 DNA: TGTGCCAGCAGTTTACAACGGGGCCGTGTCACCGGGGAGCTGTTTTTT

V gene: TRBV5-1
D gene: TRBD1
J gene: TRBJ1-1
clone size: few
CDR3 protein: CASSLGWAGGTEAFF
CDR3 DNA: TGCGCCAGCAGCTTGGGTTGGGCAGGGGGCACTGAAGCTTTCTTT

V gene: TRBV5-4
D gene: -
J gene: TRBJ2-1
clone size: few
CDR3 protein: CASSRGREQFF
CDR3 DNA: TGTGCCAGCAGCCGGGGTCGGGAGCAGTTCTTC

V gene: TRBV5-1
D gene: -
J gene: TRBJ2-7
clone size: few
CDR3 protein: CASSLAPGSTYEQYF
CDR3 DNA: TGCGCCAGCAGCTTGGCCCCGGGATCGACCTACGAGCAGTACTTC

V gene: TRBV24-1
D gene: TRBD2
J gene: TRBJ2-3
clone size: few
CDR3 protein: CATSDQICGRASDTQYF
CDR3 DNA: TGTGCCACCAGTGATCAAATATGTGGGAGGGCCTCAGATACGCAGTATTTT

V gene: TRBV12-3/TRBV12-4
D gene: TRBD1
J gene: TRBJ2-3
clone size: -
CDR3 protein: CASTEITGGSTDTQYF
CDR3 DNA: TGTGCCAGCACGGAAATCACAGGGGGGAGCACAGATACGCAGTATTTT

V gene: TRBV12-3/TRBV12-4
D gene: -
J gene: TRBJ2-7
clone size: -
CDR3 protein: CASSPTRSEQYF
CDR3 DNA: TGTGCCAGCAGTCCGACTAGATCCGAGCAGTACTTC

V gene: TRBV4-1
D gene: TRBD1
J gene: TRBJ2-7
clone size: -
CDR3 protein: CASSQTGIPEQYF
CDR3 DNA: TGCGCCAGCAGCCAGACAGGGATTCCCGAGCAGTACTTC

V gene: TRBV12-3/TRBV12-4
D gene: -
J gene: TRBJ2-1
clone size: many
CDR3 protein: CASSFFFLDEQFF
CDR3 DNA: TGTGCCAGCAGTTTTTTTTTTCTGGATGAGCAGTTCTTC

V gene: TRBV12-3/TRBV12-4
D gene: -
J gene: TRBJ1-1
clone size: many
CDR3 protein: CASSETVNTEAFF
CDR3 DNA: TGTGCCAGCAGTGAGACAGTGAACACTGAAGCTTTCTTT

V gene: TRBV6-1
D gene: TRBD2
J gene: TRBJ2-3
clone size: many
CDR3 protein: CASSEFSGGADTQYF
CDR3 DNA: TGTGCCAGCAGTGAATTTAGCGGGGGGGCAGATACGCAGTATTTT

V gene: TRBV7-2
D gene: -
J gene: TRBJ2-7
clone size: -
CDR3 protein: CASSWGHEGLIYEQYF
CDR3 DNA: TGTGCCAGCAGCTGGGGGCACGAGGGTCTCATCTACGAGCAGTACTTC

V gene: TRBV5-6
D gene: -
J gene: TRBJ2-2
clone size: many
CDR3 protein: CASSPRTGELFF
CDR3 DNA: TGTGCCAGCAGCCCGCGTACCGGGGAGCTGTTTTTT

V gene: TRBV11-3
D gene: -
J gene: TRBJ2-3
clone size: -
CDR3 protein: CASSSPEAEVRF
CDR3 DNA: TGTGCCAGCAGCTCCCCCGAGGCGGAAGTTCGTTTT

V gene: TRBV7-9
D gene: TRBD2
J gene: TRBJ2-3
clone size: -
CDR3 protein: CASSLSGREPDTQYF
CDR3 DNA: TGTGCCAGCAGCTTGAGCGGGAGAGAACCAGATACGCAGTATTTT

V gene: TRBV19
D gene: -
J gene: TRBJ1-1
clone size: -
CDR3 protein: CASSILPGNTEAFF
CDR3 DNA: TGTGCCAGTAGTATTCTACCGGGAAACACTGAAGCTTTCTTT

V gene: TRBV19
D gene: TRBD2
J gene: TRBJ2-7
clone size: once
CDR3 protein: CASSIGTSGPGHTYEQYF
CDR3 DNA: TGTGCCAGTAGTATTGGGACTAGCGGTCCAGGGCATACGTACGAGCAGTACTTC

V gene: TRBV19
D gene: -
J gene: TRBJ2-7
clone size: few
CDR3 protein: CASSIRGPSYEQYF
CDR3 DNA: TGTGCCAGTAGTATACGGGGTCCTTCCTACGAGCAGTACTTC

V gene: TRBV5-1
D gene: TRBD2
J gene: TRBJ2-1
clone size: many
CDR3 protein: CASSLFRTSGNEQFF
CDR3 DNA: TGCGCCAGCAGCTTGTTCCGGACTAGCGGCAATGAGCAGTTCTTC

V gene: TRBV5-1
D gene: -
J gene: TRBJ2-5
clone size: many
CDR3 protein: CASSSRLEREETQYF
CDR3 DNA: TGCGCCAGCAGCTCCAGATTAGAAAGGGAAGAGACCCAGTACTTC

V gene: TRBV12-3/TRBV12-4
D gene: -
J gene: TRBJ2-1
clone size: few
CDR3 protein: CASSFSIGGEQFF
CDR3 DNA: TGTGCCAGCAGTTTTAGTATCGGAGGCGAGCAGTTCTTC

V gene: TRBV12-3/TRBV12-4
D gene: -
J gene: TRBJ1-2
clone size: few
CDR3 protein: CASSLGGVLYGYTF
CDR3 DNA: TGTGCCAGCAGTTTAGGTGGAGTTTTGTATGGCTACACCTTC

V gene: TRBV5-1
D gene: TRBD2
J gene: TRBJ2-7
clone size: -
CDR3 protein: CASSPRGGPYEQYF
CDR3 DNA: TGCGCCAGCAGCCCCCGGGGGGGCCCATACGAGCAGTACTTC